These 25 T cell receptor beta chains were all obtained from the same sample, sequenced in a study of T cell responses to AZD1222 COVID-19 vaccine. Assay used: immunoSEQ multiplex PCR; TCRdb lists only in-frame clones, some missing. The sample shows around 78,000 clones, about 90% of them seen only once. Material: peripheral blood, obtained on day 0 of AZD1222 vaccination. These receptors were obtained from an adult in good health.

This chain links TRBV29-1 with TRBJ1-1; D call uncertain. The V and J ends lost 4 bases and 5 bases respectively, with 14 bases between them. In germline, CDR1 is SQVTM, CDR2 ANQGSEA. This CDR3 has 13 residues. CDR3 region: CSVGVSFLTEAFF. CDR3 in DNA: TGCAGCGTTGGAGTCAGTTTTTTAACTGAAGCTTTCTTT. Using reference TRBV29-1 and TRBJ1-1 for the parts outside the CDR3, the full variable domain is SAVISQKPSRDICQRGTSLTIQCQVDSQVTMMFWYRQQPGQSLTLIATANQGSEATYESGFVIDKFPISRPNLTFSTLTVSNMSPEDSSIYLCSVGVSFLTEAFFGQGTRLTVV.

This chain joins TRBV7-2 and TRBJ1-3, with D perhaps matching TRBD1 (6 bases). V was shortened by 5 bases and J by 0 bases, with 20 bases between the two germline ends. The CDR3 is 18 amino acids. Germline assignment: CDR1 SGHTA and CDR2 FQGNSA. The CDR3 sequence: CASSPHLAGGASGNTIYF. CDR3 in DNA: TGTGCCAGCAGCCCGCATTTGGCGGGGGGCGCCTCTGGAAACACCATATATTTT.

V is TRBV29-1 and J is TRBJ1-2; possible D gene TRBD1, 5 bases. Germline loops: CDR1 SQVTM, CDR2 ANQGSEA. The CDR3 covers 12 residues. The V gene lost 7 bases and the J gene lost 5 bases, with 14 bases spanning the gap. The CDR3 DNA reads as TGCAGCGGAGGGACCCCGACGTATGGCTACACCTTC. It is translated as CSGGTPTYGYTF. Full variable domain (rest looked up from reference TRBV29-1 and TRBJ1-2): SAVISQKPSRDICQRGTSLTIQCQVDSQVTMMFWYRQQPGQSLTLIATANQGSEATYESGFVIDKFPISRPNLTFSTLTVSNMSPEDSSIYLCSGGTPTYGYTFGSGTRLTVV.

The J gene is TRBJ1-1, the V gene TRBV5-6, with D maybe TRBD1 (5 bases). Trimming took 2 bases from V and 2 from J, leaving 16 bases between them. The CDR3 loop spans 16 amino acids. In germline, CDR1 is SGHDT, CDR2 YYEEEE. The CDR3 region has the DNA TGTGCCAGCAGCTTTGGGGCAGGGCGTAAAAACACTGAAGCTTTCTTT. Its translation is CASSFGAGRKNTEAFF.

The V gene is TRBV14, the J gene TRBJ2-3, with D possibly being TRBD2 (5 bases). The V end lost 5 bases, the J end lost 0 bases, and 15 bases lay between the germline ends. The germline V gene has CDR1 SGHDN and CDR2 FVKESK. CDR3 length: 16 amino acids. DNA for the CDR3: TGTGCCAGCAGCTGGGGAGAGGGCTCTAGCACAGATACGCAGTATTTT. Residues: CASSWGEGSSTDTQYF.

The rearrangement uses TRBV9 and TRBJ2-3, with 8 bases aligning to TRBD2. The CDR3 covers 15 residues. The J segment lost 2 bases and the V segment lost 4 bases, leaving 6 bases of the junction unmatched. Germline V gene lookup returns CDR1 SGDLS and CDR2 YYNGEE. CDR3 amino acids: CASSPAGGLTDTQYF. The CDR3 DNA reads as TGTGCCAGCAGCCCTGCGGGAGGTCTCACAGATACGCAGTATTTT.

CDR3: CASRGTEAFF. CDR3 in DNA: TGTGCCAGTAGAGGCACTGAAGCTTTCTTT. The chain has TRBV19 and TRBJ1-1, with D uncertain. V gave up 6 bases and J gave up 4 bases, with 3 bases separating them. Germline lookup yields CDR1 LNHDA and CDR2 SQIVND (reference sequence). There are 10 residues in the CDR3.

The chain carries TRBV5-6 and TRBJ1-5, with D hard to call. The germline V gene encodes CDR1 SGHDT and CDR2 YYEEEE. The ends were cut back, 0 bases at V and 5 bases at J, with 6 bases in the middle. There are 13 residues in the CDR3. The CDR3 loop is CASSLGRDQPQHF. In DNA, the CDR3 is TGTGCCAGCAGCTTGGGGCGGGATCAGCCCCAGCATTTT.

This sequence joins TRBV12-3 or TRBV12-4 and TRBJ1-4; D not resolved. The CDR3 length is 12 residues. V lost 8 bases, J lost 0 bases, and 4 bases lay in between. The CDR3 loop is CASGTTNEKLFF. The CDR3, as DNA: TGTGCCAGCGGAACAACTAATGAAAAACTGTTTTTT.

This chain links TRBV11-2 with TRBJ1-6; TRBD1 agrees at 7 bases. J lost 0 bases, V lost 5 bases, and 4 bases had no gene match. The germline V gene encodes CDR1 SGHAT and CDR2 FQNNGV. There are 16 residues in the CDR3. CDR3 protein: CASSLDRASYNSPLHF. The CDR3, as DNA: TGTGCCAGCAGCCTCGACAGGGCCTCCTATAATTCACCCCTCCACTTT.

This rearrangement joins TRBV11-2 to TRBJ2-7; 10 bases fit TRBD1. Trimming at V came to 5 bases and at J to 5 bases, leaving 9 bases not matched to a gene. From germline, CDR1 is SGHAT and CDR2 FQNNGV. The CDR3 extends over 15 amino acids. Here the CDR3 DNA reads TGTGCCAGCAGCGCTCGGACAGGGGGAAAGGACGAGCAGTACTTC. Translating it yields CASSARTGGKDEQYF.

The chain is built from TRBV11-2 and TRBJ2-2; weak D call: TRBD2 (6 bases). V was shortened by 5 bases and J by 0 bases, with 13 bases between the two germline ends. The CDR3 is 16 residues long. In germline, CDR1 is SGHAT, CDR2 FQNNGV. The CDR3 DNA sequence: TGTGCCAGCAGCCCAGGCCCGGGGGCGAACACCGGGGAGCTGTTTTTT. Encoded protein: CASSPGPGANTGELFF.

V usage is TRBV27 and J usage is TRBJ2-1; D might be TRBD1 (5 bases). V was cut by 6 bases and J by 2 bases, with 8 bases left in between. This CDR3 spans 13 amino acids. In germline, CDR1 is MNHEY, CDR2 SMNVEV (reference sequence). The CDR3 DNA follows: TGTGCCAGCAGACAGACAGCCTACAATGAGCAGTTCTTC. It encodes CASRQTAYNEQFF.

This chain uses TRBV5-1 with TRBJ1-1; TRBD1 agrees at 8 bases. Trimming removed 3 bases from V and 5 bases from J; junction bases left unmatched: 6. The CDR3 totals 14 residues. Germline values: CDR1 SGHRS, CDR2 YFSETQ. The chain's CDR3 is CASSSTGEGTEAFF. The CDR3 DNA sequence: TGCGCCAGCAGCTCGACAGGGGAAGGAACTGAAGCTTTCTTT.

The count of this clone is one. Here the CDR3 reads CASSPWTGIGDEQYF. The CDR3 nucleotides are TGTGCCAGCTCACCCTGGACAGGGATTGGAGACGAGCAGTACTTC. The chain uses TRBV18 and TRBJ2-7, with 8 bases that match TRBD1. Unmatched junction bases numbered 9, after V lost 3 bases and J lost 5 bases. Germline lookup yields CDR1 KGHSH and CDR2 LQKENI. CDR3 length equals 15 residues.

This chain connects TRBV29-1 to TRBJ2-5; maybe TRBD2 (5 bases). CDR1 SQVTM and CDR2 ANQGSEA come from the germline V gene. The CDR3 runs 14 residues. Trimming cost V 4 bases and J 5 bases, with 17 bases left between them. The CDR3 nucleotides are TGCAGCGTTGTGGGCCCGGCCACGGGGGAGACCCAGTACTTC. Amino acids: CSVVGPATGETQYF.

The rearrangement links TRBV24-1 to TRBJ2-1, with D uncertain. Germline V CDR1 and CDR2: KGHDR, SFDVKD. The CDR3 runs 15 residues. Trimming took 5 bases from V and 0 from J, leaving 10 bases between them. The CDR3 loop reads CATSGPSSSYNEQFF. The CDR3 DNA is TGTGCCACCAGTGGACCCTCGAGCTCCTACAATGAGCAGTTCTTC.

The genes are TRBV19 and TRBJ2-7, with D tentatively TRBD2 (5 bases). This CDR3 spans 14 amino acids. The ends were cut back, 3 bases at V and 2 bases at J, with 11 bases in the middle. Germline CDR1 reads LNHDA; CDR2 reads SQIVND (reference sequence). DNA of the CDR3: TGTGCCAGTAGTATCCCCGGACTTGCCTACGAGCAGTACTTC. It translates to CASSIPGLAYEQYF.

This CDR3 reads CSVEPLAGSSDEQFF. CDR3 DNA sequence: TGCAGCGTTGAACCACTAGCGGGAAGCAGTGATGAGCAGTTCTTC. The rearrangement links TRBV29-1 to TRBJ2-1; 10 bases line up with TRBD2. CDR3 length: 15 residues. Losses at the gene ends were 2 bases for V and 8 bases for J; bases not matched to a gene: 9. CDR1 SQVTM and CDR2 ANQGSEA come from the germline V gene.

The rearrangement joins TRBV11-1 to TRBJ2-2, with a weak D call TRBD2 (6 bases). In germline, CDR1 is SGHAT, CDR2 FQDESV (reference sequence). With 3 bases removed from V and 1 base from J, the gap between germline ends came to 12 bases. The CDR3 runs 16 residues. CDR3 sequence (DNA): TGTGCCAGCAGCTTTAACGGGGGAGGGAACACCGGGGAGCTGTTTTTT. Protein product: CASSFNGGGNTGELFF.

This clone was observed a single time. This chain joins TRBV6-1 and TRBJ2-4, with TRBD2 identical over 7 bases. Germline values: CDR1 MNHNS, CDR2 SASEGT. CDR3 length equals 16 residues. The trim removed 4 bases at V and 7 bases at J, leaving 13 bases unmatched. CDR3 sequence (DNA): TGTGCCAGCAGTGGGGGGGGGACCCAGGAAAGGAACATTCAGTACTTC. It yields the protein CASSGGGTQERNIQYF.

The gene calls are TRBV9 and TRBJ2-4, with D perhaps given as TRBD1 or TRBD2 (5 bases each). CDR1 SGDLS and CDR2 YYNGEE come from the germline V gene. Between the trimmed V and J ends, which lost 3 bases and 0 bases, there was a span of 13 bases. There are 16 residues in the CDR3. The CDR3 sequence is CASSATGTLAKNIQYF. The CDR3 region has the DNA TGTGCCAGCAGCGCAACGGGGACGCTAGCCAAAAACATTCAGTACTTC.

The chain joins TRBV18 to TRBJ2-5; 8 nucleotides agree with TRBD2. V dropped 0 bases and J dropped 2; count of bases not matched to a gene: 2. The CDR3 runs 15 residues. Germline CDR1 reads KGHSH; CDR2 reads LQKENI. The CDR3 DNA follows: TGTGCCAGCTCACCACCGGGGACTAGACAAGAGACCCAGTACTTC. Translation gives CASSPPGTRQETQYF.

V gene TRBV7-2 combines with J gene TRBJ2-5; unclear D gene. CDR1 and CDR2 from the germline V gene are SGHTA and FQGNSA. Trimming cost V 5 bases and J 1 base, with 8 bases left between them. This CDR3 is built from 13 residues. The CDR3 here is CASSPLIQETQYF. CDR3 nucleotide sequence: TGTGCCAGCAGCCCCCTGATCCAAGAGACCCAGTACTTC. Full variable domain (missing parts from reference TRBV7-2 and TRBJ2-5): GAGVSQSPSNKVTEKGKDVELRCDPISGHTALYWYRQSLGQGLEFLIYFQGNSAPDKSGLPSDRFSAERTGGSVSTLTIQRTQQEDSAVYLCASSPLIQETQYFGPGTRLLVL.

The chain carries TRBV6-5 and TRBJ2-2, with 7 bases aligning to TRBD1. V lost 7 bases and J lost 0; bases outside the gene matches: 5. CDR1 is MNHEY and CDR2 is SVGAGI in the germline V gene. The CDR3 spans 15 residues. CDR3 nucleotide sequence: TGTGCCAGCAAGGGACAGAACACGAACACCGGGGAGCTGTTTTTT. Its protein product is CASKGQNTNTGELFF.